The rows below give T cell receptor beta chains drawn from one sample of a study of CD8+ T cells in alopecia areata. Produced via immunoSEQ multiplex PCR; TCRdb's table is partial and in-frame only. The sample comprises about 150,000 clones, about three fifths of which are singletons, and under 5.5% rests with the top ten. Input material: CD4+ T cells sorted from blood. The origin of the receptors is a human donor in good health. CDR3s include the opening cysteine and the closing phenylalanine or tryptophan. The D gene is left open where the match is weak. Some rows have no size entry. The others give once, few or many, or a class for an expanded clone.

CDR3 DNA,CDR3 protein,J gene,D gene,V gene,clone size
TGTGCCAGCGCCTGGACTAGCGGCAACAATGAGCAGTTCTTC,CASAWTSGNNEQFF,TRBJ2-1,TRBD2,TRBV2,-
TGTGCCAGCAGCGAAGCTGATGGCTACACCTTC,CASSEADGYTF,TRBJ1-2,-,TRBV7-9,few
TGCGCCAGCAGCTTGATACAGGTCCAAGAGACCCAGTACTTC,CASSLIQVQETQYF,TRBJ2-5,-,TRBV5-1,-
TGCAGCGCCACACAGGGGCGGTCCTCCTACGAGCAGTACTTC,CSATQGRSSYEQYF,TRBJ2-7,TRBD1,TRBV29-1,-
TGCAGCGTTGAGCGAGTCCGGGAGGGGTTTGGAGAGACCCAGTACTTC,CSVERVREGFGETQYF,TRBJ2-5,TRBD2,TRBV29-1,-
TGTGCCAGCTCACCAGGGGATGGCTACACCTTC,CASSPGDGYTF,TRBJ1-2,-,TRBV18,-
TGTGCCAGCAGTGTCAGGGGCTACGAGCAGTACTTC,CASSVRGYEQYF,TRBJ2-7,-,TRBV7-2,-
TGTGCCTGGAGTGCGGGAGGGTACGAGCAGTACTTC,CAWSAGGYEQYF,TRBJ2-7,TRBD2,TRBV30,-
TGCGCCAGCAGCCACGGGCCGGGACAGGGGGCTTACACCTTC,CASSHGPGQGAYTF,TRBJ1-2,TRBD1,TRBV4-1,few
TGTGCCAGCAGTAGGGCCTATGAGCAGTTCTTC,CASSRAYEQFF,TRBJ2-1,-,TRBV11-2,-
TGTGCCAGCAGTCAATCTATTGGCTTC,CASSQSIGF,TRBJ2-7,-,TRBV27,-
TGTGCCAGCAGCACTGCGTTCAATGAGCAGTTCTTC,CASSTAFNEQFF,TRBJ2-1,-,TRBV5-4,-
TGTGCCAGCAGTGGTGGGGACAGGGGGCCCCAGCAGTACTTC,CASSGGDRGPQQYF,TRBJ2-7,TRBD1,TRBV2,-
TGCGCCAGCAGCTTGGATGTGGGTACGCAGTATTTT,CASSLDVGTQYF,TRBJ2-3,-,TRBV5-1,-
TGTGCCAGTAGTATTGACGGCGGTGTGGAGACCCAGTACTTC,CASSIDGGVETQYF,TRBJ2-5,-,TRBV19,few
TGTGCCAGCAGTTTTCGGGGGGGAGTAGAGACCCAGTACTTC,CASSFRGGVETQYF,TRBJ2-5,TRBD2,TRBV27,few
TGTGCCAGCAGTGAACCCCCCGCCAAGGTCCTGACTTTC,CASSEPPAKVLTF,TRBJ2-6,-,TRBV6-1,-
TGTGCCAGCAGTGAGCGGGACAAGGTTTCTACCGGGGAGCTGTTTTTT,CASSERDKVSTGELFF,TRBJ2-2,-,TRBV25-1,-
TGTGCCACCAGCAAAGGGGACCGAAGCTCCTACGAGCAGTACTTC,CATSKGDRSSYEQYF,TRBJ2-7,-,TRBV15,few
TGTGCCAGCAGCGTCACGGGACAGGGAACCACAGATACGCAGTATTTT,CASSVTGQGTTDTQYF,TRBJ2-3,TRBD1,TRBV7-6,once
TGTGCCAGCAGTTTATCTTGGAGCCGTCCCTACGAGCAGTACTTC,CASSLSWSRPYEQYF,TRBJ2-7,-,TRBV28,-
TGCAGCGTTCTAGTAGCCAAAAACATTCAGTACTTC,CSVLVAKNIQYF,TRBJ2-4,-,TRBV29-1,few